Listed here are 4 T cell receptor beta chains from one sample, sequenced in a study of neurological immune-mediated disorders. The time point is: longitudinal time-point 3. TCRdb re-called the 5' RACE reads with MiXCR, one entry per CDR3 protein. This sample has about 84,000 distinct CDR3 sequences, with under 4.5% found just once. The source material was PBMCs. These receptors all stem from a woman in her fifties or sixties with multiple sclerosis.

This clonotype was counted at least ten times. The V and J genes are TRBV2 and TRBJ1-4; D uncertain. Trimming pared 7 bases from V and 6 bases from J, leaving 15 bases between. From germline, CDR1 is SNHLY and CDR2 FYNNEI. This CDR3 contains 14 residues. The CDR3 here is CASNTLRVDEKLFF. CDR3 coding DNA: TGTGCCAGCAATACTCTACGGGTAGATGAAAAACTGTTTTTT.

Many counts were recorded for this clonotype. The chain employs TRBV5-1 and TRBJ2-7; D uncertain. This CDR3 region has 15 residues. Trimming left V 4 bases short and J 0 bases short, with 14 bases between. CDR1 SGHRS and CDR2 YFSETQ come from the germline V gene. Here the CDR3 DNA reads TGCGCCAGCAGCGTGGGCAGGACCTACTCCTACGAGCAGTACTTC. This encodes CASSVGRTYSYEQYF. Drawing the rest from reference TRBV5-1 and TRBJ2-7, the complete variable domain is KAGVTQTPRYLIKTRGQQVTLSCSPISGHRSVSWYQQTPGQGLQFLFEYFSETQRNKGNFPGRFSGRQFSNSRSEMNVSTLELGDSALYLCASSVGRTYSYEQYFGPGTRLTVT.

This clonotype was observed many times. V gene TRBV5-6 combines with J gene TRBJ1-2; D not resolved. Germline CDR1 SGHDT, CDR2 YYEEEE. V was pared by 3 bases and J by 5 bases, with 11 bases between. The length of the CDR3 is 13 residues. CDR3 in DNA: TGTGCCAGCAGCTCATGGGCGGGATATGGCTACACCTTC. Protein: CASSSWAGYGYTF.

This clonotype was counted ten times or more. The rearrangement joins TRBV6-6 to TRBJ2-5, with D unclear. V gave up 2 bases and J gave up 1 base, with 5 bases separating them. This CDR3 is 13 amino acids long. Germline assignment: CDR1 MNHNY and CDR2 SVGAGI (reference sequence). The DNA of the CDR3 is TGTGCCAGCAGTTACGACTTCCAAGAGACCCAGTACTTC. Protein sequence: CASSYDFQETQYF.